This TCR beta chain comes out of a study of cytomegalovirus exposure and HLA in healthy donors (dated by TCRdb to 2015 to 2018). For the wider study: An earlier analysis of some 550 of the donors reported 250 to 350 Gb of sequence data and approximately 110 million unique TCR beta sequences from approximately 180 million T cells. An early release covering roughly 640 HLA-typed donors comprised roughly 300 gigabases of sequencing data and roughly 86 million unique TCR sequences. Of the roughly 400 genotyped donors, 65% to 90% were placed in the genetic ancestry cluster associated with self-reported Caucasian donors. The study was designed to test whether signatures of past pathogen exposure could be identified by cataloging public T cell receptors. Using immunosequencing, the study profiled T cell repertoires from around 680 subjects and related those repertoires to cytomegalovirus serostatus. A separate validation cohort of 100 to 150 different subjects was used in addition to the approximately 700-subject first cohort. The study combined high-throughput TCR immunosequencing, statistical association of individual TCRs with disease status, and machine learning to predict cytomegalovirus infection status. A later analysis re-examined previously published TCR beta repertoires from hundreds of donors and added high-resolution HLA genotyping to investigate patterns of TCR occurrence. In the later analysis, no new phenotypic data were used to find candidate immune exposures; instead, reliance was placed on TCR beta sequences and their occurrence across donors. To decide whether each TCR beta V gene segment behaved as functional or pseudogenic, an earlier analysis of some 600 of the donors relied on high-throughput TCR beta sequencing. Donor age, sex, ethnicity and CMV serostatus were collected together with the repertoire data. A later genetic analysis took genome-wide SNP genotypes for about 65% of the roughly 670 donors and used that subset as a discovery cohort. Every discovery cohort repertoire had been produced on one sequencing platform. Both class I and class II loci were covered by HLA typing, at four-digit resolution. Typing coverage varied by locus: roughly 620-630 donors for A, B, C, DRB1 and DQB1; 500 to 550 for DQA1; 600 to 610 for DPA1; 400 to 480 for DPB1. A handful of DR-DQ haplotypes were handled as single units for association and clustering because linkage in the cohort was strong. Across under 500 genotyped donors of the cohort, an average of approximately 220,000 unique TCR beta nucleotide sequences per donor were sequenced, and 15% to 20% of those sequences were non-productive.

In total, 600 or so healthy bone marrow donors made up the cohort. All cohort members were sampled while nominally healthy, although unrecorded immune exposures were likely present. The donor tested CMV seronegative, placing the donor among the roughly 400 seronegative members of the cohort. A peripheral blood sample was provided by each donor, and peripheral blood mononuclear cells were used for TCR beta sequencing. The Qiagen DNeasy Blood Extraction Kit was used to extract genomic DNA from the blood cell samples. Points the paper makes about the study in general: Cytomegalovirus status was reported to be diagnosed by the classifier with high specificity and sensitivity in both the original and validation cohorts. Sequencing depth was assumed to be roughly uniform across donors in the presence/absence analyses, though that assumption may not hold. In vitro tests confirmed that a few of the cytomegalovirus-associated TCR beta chains recognize cytomegalovirus antigens. According to a later analysis, most CMV-associated TCR beta chains appeared to be HLA-restricted, and the HLA associations seemed to be driven largely by CMV exposure. The study gave a list of about 170 TCR beta chains associated with cytomegalovirus. V-gene and J-gene trimming of TCR beta chains was associated with a missense DCLRE1C variant in a later genetic analysis, and the association was replicated in an independent cohort. The only immune exposure information available for the cohort was CMV serostatus. A further reported finding was that TCR beta sequences accurately predicted the HLA-A and HLA-B alleles for most subjects in the first cohort. Correlated functional status among segregating V segments might be attributable to linkage disequilibrium, but an unknown experimental factor could not be ruled out. In a later analysis, HLA-associated TCR beta chains showed more clonal expansion and lower generation probabilities than non-associated chains that were equally common. A later analysis reported that several top co-occurrence clusters appeared linked to parvovirus B19, influenza, CMV and Epstein-Barr virus. According to the authors, the approach could potentially be generalized to other disease states and immunological phenotypes. An earlier analysis of approximately 590 of the donors showed that most TCR beta V segments appeared in productive rearrangements either about 87% or about 30% of the time, which broadly matched IMGT annotations. Because counts were too low, 15 to 20 rarely observed V segments, including chromosome 9 orphons, were excluded from the earlier analysis of around 640 of the donors. According to a later genetic analysis, donors in an Asian-associated ancestry cluster had fewer N-insertions in productive TCRs than the approximately 670-donor mean. In a later analysis, the rate of TCR association differed among HLA loci, with DRB1 alleles having the most associated TCRs and HLA-C alleles having the fewest. Assigning TCR associations to individual alleles was difficult when HLA alleles, especially DR and DQ, strongly co-occurred. Some IMGT-functional V segments, including TRBV6-2 and TRBV6-3, could not be told apart with the 87-base-pair reads, so those segments were excluded. The cohort was sequenced for TCR beta chains only, and without alpha or paired-chain data the features that could be detected were limited. Because HLA typing was unavailable for some donors at each locus, only the typed subset was used in association tests. In a later analysis, more than 15,000 TCR beta sequences were associated with specific HLA alleles at a false discovery rate of 0.05. Most TCR sequences were seen in very few donors, while some public TCRs were found in many individuals. A cluster of highly shared sequence variants was judged likely to be a technical artifact of the sequencing pipeline.

As to this clone: Its antigen remains undetermined. Base qualities were left out, and no much larger clone turns up one base away.

CDR3 length: 14 amino acids, cysteine to phenylalanine. CDR3 DNA is the only sequence kept; it has 42 bases, read in frame from the first base. According to the germline V gene (reference sequence), CDR1 reads SGHAT and CDR2 reads FQDESV. The V end gives up 3 bases and the J end 2 bases, leaving 0 bases in the junction not matched to a gene. Libraries were prepared through the immunoSEQ multiplex PCR assay. For the multiplex PCR, a mixture combining 60 forward primers for TCR Vbeta segments and 13 reverse primers for TCR Jbeta segments was used. A multiplex PCR assay on genomic DNA amplified the CDR3 region of rearranged TCR beta genes. The Illumina HiSeq System was used to sequence the amplified TCR beta libraries as 87-base-pair reads. In the source study's methods: A later analysis counted tens of millions of unique TCR beta chains across the 650 to 700 repertoires, and roughly 11 million of these chains were shared by at least two donors. Raw reads were error-corrected and collapsed into unique sequences with a nearest-neighbor algorithm that merged closely related sequences to remove PCR and sequencing errors. CDR3 sequences were aligned to IMGT reference sequences to assign V, D and J gene segments. Each retained sequence needed at least a six-nucleotide match to both a V gene segment and a J gene segment. A rearrangement was called productive if the CDR3 had no stop codons and remained in frame with V and J, and every other rearrangement was called non-productive. CDR3 was defined by IMGT convention, running from the second conserved V-encoded cysteine to the conserved J-encoded phenylalanine. In an earlier analysis of more than 550 of the donors, sequences lacking an unambiguous match to a single V gene segment were excluded. In an earlier analysis of a few hundred of the donors, V segments were called functional above 56.7% productive rearrangements and were called segregating when the between-donor standard deviation exceeded 5%. A statistical classification framework was built for diagnosing cytomegalovirus status from the catalog of TCR beta chain sequences. V and J gene assignment, in a later analysis, came from comparing TCR nucleotide sequences with IMGT/GENE-DB human TR gene sequences. In a later analysis, CDR3 sequences and most-parsimonious VDJ recombination scenarios were assigned using the TCRdist pipeline. In a later analysis, each TCR beta chain was defined by its CDR3 amino acid sequence together with its V-gene family, and reads without a unique V-gene family were excluded. To address suspected cross-contamination and a sequencing artifact, a later analysis removed several hundred highly shared, low-generation-probability nucleotide sequences. For each public chain, a later analysis derived a clonal expansion index from normalized ranks of inferred template counts within each repertoire. A later analysis computed generation probabilities with a VDJ recombination model fitted to out-of-frame rearrangements, and checked the results against IGoR. In a later analysis, TCR-TCR, TCR-HLA and TCR-CMV co-occurrence was scored with hypergeometric tests, and a repertoire-size bias correction was applied to TCR pairs. False discovery rates were estimated in a later analysis by permuting HLA or CMV assignments 20 times. A later analysis grouped co-occurring TCRs with DBSCAN, adding TCRdist sequence similarity when clustering within HLA-allele-positive subsets. For co-occurrence clustering, repertoires with fewer than 30,000 or more than 120,000 public chains were excluded, along with a handful of repertoires with anomalous nucleotide sharing. This immuneACCESS table, as held by TCRdb, lists in-frame sequences with V and J called but not all clones. Of the missing ones, under half trace to an unresolved V gene in checked studies; the others have no known cause. The V and J calls and clone size are taken from that table; D and trimming were inferred from the DNA. The sample has hundreds of thousands of clones on record, roughly 70% of them singletons. The biggest ten clones account for 1.8% of the sample.

The V gene is TRBV11-1 and the J gene is TRBJ2-5; TRBD2 fits 10 bases in the junction. Sequenced input: PBMCs. This receptor was identified in a woman in her thirties in good health and CMV-seronegative. The nucleotide sequence reads TGTGCCAGCAGCTTGGGACTAGCGCAAGAGACCCAGTACTTC. Translated, it gives CASSLGLAQETQYF. The variable domain in full, with residues beyond the CDR3 obtained from the reference TRBV11-1 and TRBJ2-5 genes, is EAEVAQSPRYKITEKSQAVAFWCDPISGHATLYWYRQILGQGPELLVQFQDESVVDDSQLPKDRFSAERLKGVDSTLKIQPAELGDSAMYLCASSLGLAQETQYFGPGTRLLVL.